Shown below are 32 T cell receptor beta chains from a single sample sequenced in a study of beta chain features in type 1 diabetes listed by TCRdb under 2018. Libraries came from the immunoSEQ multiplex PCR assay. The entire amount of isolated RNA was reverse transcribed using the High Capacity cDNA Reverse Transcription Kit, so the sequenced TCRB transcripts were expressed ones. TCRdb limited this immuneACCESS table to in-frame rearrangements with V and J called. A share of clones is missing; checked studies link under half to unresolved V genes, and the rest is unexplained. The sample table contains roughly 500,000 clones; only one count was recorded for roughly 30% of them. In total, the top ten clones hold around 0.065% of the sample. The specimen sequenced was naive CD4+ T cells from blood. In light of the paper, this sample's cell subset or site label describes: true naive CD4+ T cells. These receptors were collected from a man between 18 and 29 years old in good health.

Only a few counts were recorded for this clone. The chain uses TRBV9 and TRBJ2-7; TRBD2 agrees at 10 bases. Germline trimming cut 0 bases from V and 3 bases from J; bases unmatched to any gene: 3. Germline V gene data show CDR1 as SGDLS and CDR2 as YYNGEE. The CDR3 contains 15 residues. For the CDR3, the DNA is TGTGCCAGCAGCGTAGATCCTAGCGGGAGCTACGAGCAGTACTTC. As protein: CASSVDPSGSYEQYF.

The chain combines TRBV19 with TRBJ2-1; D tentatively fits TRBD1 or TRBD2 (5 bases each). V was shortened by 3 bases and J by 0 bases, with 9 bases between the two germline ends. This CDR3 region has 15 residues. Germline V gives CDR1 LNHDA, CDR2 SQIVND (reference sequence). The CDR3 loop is CASSMGPSSYNEQFF. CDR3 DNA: TGTGCCAGTAGTATGGGACCCAGCTCCTACAATGAGCAGTTCTTC.

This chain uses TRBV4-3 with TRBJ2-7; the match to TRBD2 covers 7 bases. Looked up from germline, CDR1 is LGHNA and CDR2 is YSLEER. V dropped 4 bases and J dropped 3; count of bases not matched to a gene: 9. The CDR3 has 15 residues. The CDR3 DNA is TGCGCCAGCAGCCGCCGGGGGGACGGATACTACGAGCAGTACTTC. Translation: CASSRRGDGYYEQYF.

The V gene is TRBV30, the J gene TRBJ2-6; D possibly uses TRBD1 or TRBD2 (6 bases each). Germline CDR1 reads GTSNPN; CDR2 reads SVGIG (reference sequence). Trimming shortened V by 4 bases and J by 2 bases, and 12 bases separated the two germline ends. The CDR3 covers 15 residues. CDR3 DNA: TGTGCCTGGAATATGGGGGGCACTGGGGCCAACGTCCTGACTTTC. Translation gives CAWNMGGTGANVLTF.

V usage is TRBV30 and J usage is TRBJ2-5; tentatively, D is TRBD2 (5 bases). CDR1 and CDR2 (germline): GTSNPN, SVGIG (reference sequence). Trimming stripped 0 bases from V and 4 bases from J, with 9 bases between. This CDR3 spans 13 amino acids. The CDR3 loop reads CAWSVNAGETQYF. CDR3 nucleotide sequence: TGTGCCTGGAGTGTAAATGCGGGAGAGACCCAGTACTTC. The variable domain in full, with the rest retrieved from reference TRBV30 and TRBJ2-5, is SQTIHQWPATLVQPVGSPLSLECTVEGTSNPNLYWYRQAAGRGLQLLFYSVGIGQISSEVPQNLSASRPQDRQFILSSKKLLLSDSGFYLCAWSVNAGETQYFGPGTRLLVL.

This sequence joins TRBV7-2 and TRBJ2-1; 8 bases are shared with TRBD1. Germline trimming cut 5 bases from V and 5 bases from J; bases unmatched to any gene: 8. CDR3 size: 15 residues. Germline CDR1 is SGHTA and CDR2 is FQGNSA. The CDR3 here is CASSLMTGADNEQFF. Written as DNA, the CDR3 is TGTGCCAGCAGCCTTATGACAGGGGCTGACAATGAGCAGTTCTTC.

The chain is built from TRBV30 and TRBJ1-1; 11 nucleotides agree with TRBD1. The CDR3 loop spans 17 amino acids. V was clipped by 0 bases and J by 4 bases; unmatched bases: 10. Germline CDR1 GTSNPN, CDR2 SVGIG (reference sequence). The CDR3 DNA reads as TGTGCCTGGAGTGTACTCAGGACAGGGGGCGTCGGCACTGAAGCTTTCTTT. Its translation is CAWSVLRTGGVGTEAFF.

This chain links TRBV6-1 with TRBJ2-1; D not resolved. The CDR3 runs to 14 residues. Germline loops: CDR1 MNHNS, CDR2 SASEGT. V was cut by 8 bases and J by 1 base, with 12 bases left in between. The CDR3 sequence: CASRVWQSYNEQFF. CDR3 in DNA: TGTGCCAGCCGAGTCTGGCAATCCTACAATGAGCAGTTCTTC.

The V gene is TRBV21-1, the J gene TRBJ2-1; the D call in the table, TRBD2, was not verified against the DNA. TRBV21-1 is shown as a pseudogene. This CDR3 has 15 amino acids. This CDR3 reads CASSPRVSSYNEQFF. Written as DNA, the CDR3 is TGTGCCAGCAGCCCCCGGGTGAGCTCCTACAATGAGCAGTTCTTC.

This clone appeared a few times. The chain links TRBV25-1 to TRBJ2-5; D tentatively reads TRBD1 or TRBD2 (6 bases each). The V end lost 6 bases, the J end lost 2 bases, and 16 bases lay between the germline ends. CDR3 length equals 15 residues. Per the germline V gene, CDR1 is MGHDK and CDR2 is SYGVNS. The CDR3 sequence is CASSLWGAGQETQYF. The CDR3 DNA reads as TGTGCCAGCAGCCTCTGGGGGGCGGGGCAAGAGACCCAGTACTTC.

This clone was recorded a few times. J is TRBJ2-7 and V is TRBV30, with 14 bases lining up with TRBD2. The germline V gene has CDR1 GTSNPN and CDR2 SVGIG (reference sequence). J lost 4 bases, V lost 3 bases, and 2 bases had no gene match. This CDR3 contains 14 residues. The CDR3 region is CAWRRLAGGYEQYF. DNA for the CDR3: TGTGCCTGGAGGAGACTAGCGGGAGGGTACGAGCAGTACTTC.

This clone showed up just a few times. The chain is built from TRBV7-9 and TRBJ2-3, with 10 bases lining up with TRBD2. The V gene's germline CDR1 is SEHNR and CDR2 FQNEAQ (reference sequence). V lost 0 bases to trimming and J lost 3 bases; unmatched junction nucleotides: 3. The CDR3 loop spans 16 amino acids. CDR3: CASSLALLAGTDTQYF. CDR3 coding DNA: TGTGCCAGCAGCTTAGCCCTACTAGCGGGAACAGATACGCAGTATTTT. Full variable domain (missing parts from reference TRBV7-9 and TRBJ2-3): DTGVSQNPRHKITKRGQNVTFRCDPISEHNRLYWYRQTLGQGPEFLTYFQNEAQLEKSRLLSDRFSAERPKGSFSTLEIQRTEQGDSAMYLCASSLALLAGTDTQYFGPGTRLTVL.

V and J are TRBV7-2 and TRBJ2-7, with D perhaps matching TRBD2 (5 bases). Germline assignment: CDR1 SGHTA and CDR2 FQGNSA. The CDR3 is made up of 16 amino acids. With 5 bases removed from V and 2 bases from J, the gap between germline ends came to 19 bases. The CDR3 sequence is CASSARGSGRTYEQYF. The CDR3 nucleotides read TGTGCCAGCAGCGCCCGAGGCAGCGGTCGAACCTACGAGCAGTACTTC.

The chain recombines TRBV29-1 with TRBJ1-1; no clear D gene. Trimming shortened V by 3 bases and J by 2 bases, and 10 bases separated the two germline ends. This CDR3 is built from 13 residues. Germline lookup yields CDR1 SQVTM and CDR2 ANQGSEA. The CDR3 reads CSVEVQINTEAFF. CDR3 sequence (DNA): TGCAGCGTTGAGGTGCAGATTAACACTGAAGCTTTCTTT.

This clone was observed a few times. CDR3 DNA: TGCGCCAGCAGCCAAGTGGAGACAGTTTTTACCTTC. Protein: CASSQVETVFTF. The V and J genes are TRBV4-1 and TRBJ1-2, with D perhaps TRBD1 (5 bases). V shed 1 base and J shed 14 bases, with 14 bases lying between them. The germline V gene encodes CDR1 MGHRA and CDR2 YSYEKL. This CDR3 is built from 12 residues.

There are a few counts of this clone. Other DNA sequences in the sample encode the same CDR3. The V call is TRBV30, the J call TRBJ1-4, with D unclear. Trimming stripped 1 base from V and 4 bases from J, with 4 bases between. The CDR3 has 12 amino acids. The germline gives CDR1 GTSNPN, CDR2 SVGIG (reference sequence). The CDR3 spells CAWSAGNEKLFF. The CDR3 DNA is TGTGCCTGGAGTGCCGGTAATGAAAAACTGTTTTTT.

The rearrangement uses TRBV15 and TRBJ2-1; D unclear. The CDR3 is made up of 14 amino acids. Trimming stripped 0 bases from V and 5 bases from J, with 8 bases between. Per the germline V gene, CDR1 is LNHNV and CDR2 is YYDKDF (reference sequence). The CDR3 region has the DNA TGTGCCACCAGCAGAGATAATCGGAACAATGAGCAGTTCTTC. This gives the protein CATSRDNRNNEQFF.

The CDR3 DNA sequence: TGTGCCTGGGCGGACTACAGCTACGAGCAGTACTTC. Its protein is CAWADYSYEQYF. The genes are TRBV30 and TRBJ2-7; D might be TRBD2 (6 bases). The germline CDR1 and CDR2 sequences are GTSNPN and SVGIG (reference sequence). The V end lost 5 bases, the J end lost 3 bases, and 11 bases lay between the germline ends. The CDR3 loop spans 12 amino acids.

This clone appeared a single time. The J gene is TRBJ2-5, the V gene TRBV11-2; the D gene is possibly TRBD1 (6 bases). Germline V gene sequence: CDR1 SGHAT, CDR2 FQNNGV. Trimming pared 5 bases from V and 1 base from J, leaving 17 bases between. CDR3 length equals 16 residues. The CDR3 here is CASSLNRAFPQETQYF. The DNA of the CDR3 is TGTGCCAGCAGCCTAAACAGGGCCTTCCCCCAAGAGACCCAGTACTTC.

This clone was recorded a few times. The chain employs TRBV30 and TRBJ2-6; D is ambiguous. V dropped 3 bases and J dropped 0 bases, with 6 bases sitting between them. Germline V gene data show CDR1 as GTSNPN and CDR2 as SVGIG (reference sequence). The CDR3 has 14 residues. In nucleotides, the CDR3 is TGTGCCTGGAGCGCCTTCTCTGGGGCCAACGTCCTGACTTTC. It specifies CAWSAFSGANVLTF. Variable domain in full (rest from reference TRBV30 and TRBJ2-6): SQTIHQWPATLVQPVGSPLSLECTVEGTSNPNLYWYRQAAGRGLQLLFYSVGIGQISSEVPQNLSASRPQDRQFILSSKKLLLSDSGFYLCAWSAFSGANVLTFGAGSRLTVL.

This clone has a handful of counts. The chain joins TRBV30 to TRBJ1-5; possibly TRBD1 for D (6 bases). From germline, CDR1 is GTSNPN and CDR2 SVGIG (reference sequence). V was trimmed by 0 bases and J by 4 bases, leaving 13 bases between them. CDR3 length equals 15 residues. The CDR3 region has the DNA TGTGCCTGGAGTGTACAAGGGGGTATTAATCAGCCCCAGCATTTT. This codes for CAWSVQGGINQPQHF.

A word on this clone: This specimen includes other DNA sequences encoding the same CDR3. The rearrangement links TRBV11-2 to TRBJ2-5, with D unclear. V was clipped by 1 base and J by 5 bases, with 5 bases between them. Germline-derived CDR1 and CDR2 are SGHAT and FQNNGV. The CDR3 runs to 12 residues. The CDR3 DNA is TGTGCCAGCAGCTTAGTCGGTGAGACCCAGTACTTC. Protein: CASSLVGETQYF.

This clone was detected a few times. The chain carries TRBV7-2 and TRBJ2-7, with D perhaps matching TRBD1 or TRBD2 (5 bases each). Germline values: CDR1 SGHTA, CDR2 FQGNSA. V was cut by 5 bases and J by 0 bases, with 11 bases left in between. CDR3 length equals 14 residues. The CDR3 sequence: CASSRRDGSYEQYF. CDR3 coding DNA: TGTGCCAGCAGCCGCCGGGACGGCTCCTACGAGCAGTACTTC.

The CDR3 is CASSYPDRENYEQYF. The DNA of the CDR3 is TGTGCCAGCAGCTACCCGGACAGGGAAAACTACGAGCAGTACTTC. This chain joins TRBV7-9 and TRBJ2-7, with TRBD1 identical over 8 bases. The CDR3 extends over 15 amino acids. After removal of 4 bases from V and 3 bases from J, the junction contained 8 bases not matched to a gene. The germline V gene has CDR1 SEHNR and CDR2 FQNEAQ (reference sequence). The full variable domain, rest sourced from reference TRBV7-9 and TRBJ2-7, is DTGVSQNPRHKITKRGQNVTFRCDPISEHNRLYWYRQTLGQGPEFLTYFQNEAQLEKSRLLSDRFSAERPKGSFSTLEIQRTEQGDSAMYLCASSYPDRENYEQYFGPGTRLTVT.

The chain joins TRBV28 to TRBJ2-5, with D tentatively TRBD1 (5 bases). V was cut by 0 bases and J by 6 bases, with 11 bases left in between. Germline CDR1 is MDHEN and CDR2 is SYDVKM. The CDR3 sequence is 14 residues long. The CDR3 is CASSLWPREKTQYF. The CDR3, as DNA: TGTGCCAGCAGTTTATGGCCCAGGGAAAAGACCCAGTACTTC. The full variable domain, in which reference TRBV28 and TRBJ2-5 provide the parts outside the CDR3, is DVKVTQSSRYLVKRTGEKVFLECVQDMDHENMFWYRQDPGLGLRLIYFSYDVKMKEKGDIPEGYSVSREKKERFSLILESASTNQTSMYLCASSLWPREKTQYFGPGTRLLVL.

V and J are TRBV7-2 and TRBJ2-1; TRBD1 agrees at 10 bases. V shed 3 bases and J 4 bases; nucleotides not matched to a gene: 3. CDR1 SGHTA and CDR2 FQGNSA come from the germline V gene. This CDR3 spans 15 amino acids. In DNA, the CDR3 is TGTGCCAGCAGCTTGGACAGGGGGAGATACAATGAGCAGTTCTTC. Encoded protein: CASSLDRGRYNEQFF.

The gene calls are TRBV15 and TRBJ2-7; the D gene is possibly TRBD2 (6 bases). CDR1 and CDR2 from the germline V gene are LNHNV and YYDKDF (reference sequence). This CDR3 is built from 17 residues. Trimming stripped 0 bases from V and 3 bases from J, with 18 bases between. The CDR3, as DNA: TGTGCCACCAGCAGAGATCTAGGCGAGCGGGTACACTACGAGCAGTACTTC. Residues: CATSRDLGERVHYEQYF.

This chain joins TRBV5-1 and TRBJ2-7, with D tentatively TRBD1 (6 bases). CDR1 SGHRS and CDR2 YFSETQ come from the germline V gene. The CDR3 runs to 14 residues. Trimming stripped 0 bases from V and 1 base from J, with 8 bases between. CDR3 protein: CASSLAGDSYEQYF. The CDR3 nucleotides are TGCGCCAGCAGCTTGGCAGGGGATTCCTACGAGCAGTACTTC.

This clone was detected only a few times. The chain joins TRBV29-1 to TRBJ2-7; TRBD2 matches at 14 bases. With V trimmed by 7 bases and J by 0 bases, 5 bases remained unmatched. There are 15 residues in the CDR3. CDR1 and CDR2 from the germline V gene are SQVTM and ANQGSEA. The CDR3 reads CSAWTSGRPSYEQYF. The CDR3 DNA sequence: TGCAGCGCGTGGACTAGCGGGAGGCCCTCCTACGAGCAGTACTTC.

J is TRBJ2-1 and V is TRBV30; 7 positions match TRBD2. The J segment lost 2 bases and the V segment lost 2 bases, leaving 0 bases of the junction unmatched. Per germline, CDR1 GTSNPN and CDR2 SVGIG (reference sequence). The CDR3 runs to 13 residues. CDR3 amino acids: CAWSSGAYNEQFF. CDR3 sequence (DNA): TGTGCCTGGAGTAGCGGGGCCTACAATGAGCAGTTCTTC.

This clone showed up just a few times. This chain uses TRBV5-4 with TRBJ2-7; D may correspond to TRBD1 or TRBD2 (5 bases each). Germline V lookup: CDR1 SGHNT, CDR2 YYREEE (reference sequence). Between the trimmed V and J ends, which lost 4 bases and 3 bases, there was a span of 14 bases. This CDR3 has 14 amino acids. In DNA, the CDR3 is TGTGCCAGCAGCCCGGCCGGGACGGTCTACGAGCAGTACTTC. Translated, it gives CASSPAGTVYEQYF.

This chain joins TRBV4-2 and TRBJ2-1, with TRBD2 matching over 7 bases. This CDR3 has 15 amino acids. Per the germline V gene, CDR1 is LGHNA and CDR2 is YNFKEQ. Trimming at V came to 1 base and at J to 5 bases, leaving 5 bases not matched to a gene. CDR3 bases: TGTGCCAGCAGCCAAGTAAAGCGGGACCACAATGAGCAGTTCTTC. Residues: CASSQVKRDHNEQFF.